Below, one TCR beta chain is given with its context. The record originates from a study of beta chain features in type 1 diabetes. Germline CDR1 reads MDHEN; CDR2 reads SYDVKM. The CDR3 runs 14 residues. V lost 2 bases, J lost 7 bases, and 11 bases lay in between. Expressed TCRB transcripts were sequenced after all isolated RNA was converted to cDNA. Here immunoSEQ multiplex PCR was the method, and the copy in TCRdb shows in-frame clones only, minus some. The sample records approximately 160,000 clones, approximately 8.1% being singletons. The TCR was taken from a man aged 18 to 29 in good health. The rearrangement links TRBV28 to TRBJ1-4; D gene ambiguous. Sequenced input: central memory CD4+ T cells from blood. The CDR3 spells CASSLPGDGEKLFF. CDR3 coding DNA: TGTGCCAGCAGTTTACCGGGAGATGGTGAAAAACTGTTTTTT.